This T cell receptor beta chain came from a study of shared clonotypes between healthy human individuals. About this clone: What it binds is not known.

Sequencing was performed with immunoSEQ multiplex PCR; in TCRdb, only in-frame clones are kept and a portion is missing. The sample consists of 2,500,000 or so clones, around 92% of them appearing once. Germline V gene lookup returns CDR1 SGHTA and CDR2 FQGNSA. The V end lost 3 bases, the J end lost 1 base, and 9 bases lay between the germline ends. This CDR3 has 14 amino acids. The donors were adults (healthy and HIV-negative) with no recent acute infections or vaccinations. Notes on the study in general: Generation of non-shared clonotypes was less probable than generation of clonotypes shared by all four donors.

The sequence derives from a man younger than 30 in good health. Some clones in this sample may be carry-over from other donors' samples. Sequenced input: naive CD4+ T cells from PBMCs. Stated subset: CD45RA+ positively selected. The chain carries TRBV7-2 and TRBJ2-5; tentatively, D is TRBD1 or TRBD2 (5 bases each). The CDR3 reads CASSFAGTQETQYF. In DNA, the CDR3 is TGTGCCAGCAGCTTTGCAGGGACCCAAGAGACCCAGTACTTC.